The 32 T cell receptor beta chains reported below all come from one sample, sequenced in a study of beta chain features in type 1 diabetes. The authors reverse transcribed all of the isolated RNA, so sequencing captured expressed TCRB transcripts. The assay was immunoSEQ multiplex PCR, and TCRdb's table has in-frame clones only and misses some. The profile shows hundreds of thousands of clones, about 14% of them singletons. Sequencing used central memory CD4+ T cells from blood. These receptors were obtained from a man aged 25-40 years in good health.

The sample holds many counts of this clone. CDR3 coding DNA: TGTGCCAGCTCACCACCCCGGGGGCTGACCTACAATGAGCAGTTCTTC. It encodes CASSPPRGLTYNEQFF. V gene TRBV18 combines with J gene TRBJ2-1; D is possibly TRBD1 or TRBD2 (6 bases each). Trimming shortened V by 0 bases and J by 2 bases, and 11 bases separated the two germline ends. This CDR3 is 16 amino acids long. CDR1 is KGHSH, CDR2 LQKENI, per germline.

This clone was detected ten times or more. The gene calls are TRBV5-6 and TRBJ2-5; 7 bases agree with TRBD1. Germline values: CDR1 SGHDT, CDR2 YYEEEE. Germline trimming cut 2 bases from V and 0 bases from J; bases unmatched to any gene: 4. The CDR3 runs 15 residues. As DNA, the CDR3 is TGTGCCAGCAGCTTTTATGGGACAGACCAAGAGACCCAGTACTTC. It encodes CASSFYGTDQETQYF.

This clone was recorded many times. The chain joins TRBV6-1 to TRBJ1-2; D is possibly TRBD1 (5 bases). The germline V and J ends were trimmed by 2 bases and 8 bases, with 9 bases remaining between them. The CDR3 runs to 12 residues. The germline CDR1 and CDR2 sequences are MNHNS and SASEGT. Here the CDR3 DNA reads TGTGCCAGCAGTGAACTAAGGGACGGCTACACCTTC. It translates to CASSELRDGYTF.

The gene calls are TRBV5-1 and TRBJ2-3, with 12 bases fitting TRBD2. CDR3 length: 16 residues. Germline CDR1 and CDR2: SGHRS and YFSETQ. After removal of 4 bases from V and 4 bases from J, the junction contained 7 bases not matched to a gene. The CDR3 bases are TGCGCCAGCAGCGGCAGGACTAGCGGGGTGGCAGATACGCAGTATTTT. This sequence encodes CASSGRTSGVADTQYF.

The table lists this clone with a few counts. J is TRBJ2-2 and V is TRBV6-5, with TRBD1 matching over 10 bases. J gave up 5 bases and V 7 bases, and 4 bases lay outside the gene matches. The CDR3 is 14 residues long. Germline V gives CDR1 MNHEY, CDR2 SVGAGI. CDR3: CASKTGQGTGELFF. CDR3 coding DNA: TGTGCCAGCAAAACGGGACAGGGGACCGGGGAGCTGTTTTTT.

The chain couples TRBV6-6 to TRBJ2-5, with no clear D. Germline V lookup: CDR1 MNHNY, CDR2 SVGAGI (reference sequence). The CDR3 spans 15 residues. Trimming stripped 0 bases from V and 2 bases from J, with 10 bases between. This CDR3 reads CASSYSAGLQETQYF. The CDR3 DNA is TGTGCCAGCAGTTACTCGGCAGGCCTTCAAGAGACCCAGTACTTC.

This clone has a handful of counts. The identical CDR3 is also encoded by other nucleotide sequences in the sample. The chain carries TRBV7-9 and TRBJ2-3; D is unclear. Looked up from germline, CDR1 is SEHNR and CDR2 is FQNEAQ (reference sequence). This CDR3 contains 11 residues. V was pared by 3 bases and J by 4 bases, with 2 bases between. CDR3 amino acids: CASSFSDTQYF. In DNA, the CDR3 is TGTGCCAGCAGCTTTTCAGATACGCAGTATTTT.

This sequence joins TRBV7-6 and TRBJ1-6, with TRBD1 matching 8 bases. V lost 2 bases, J lost 9 bases, and 9 bases stayed unmatched. The germline V gene encodes CDR1 SGHVS and CDR2 FNYEAQ. CDR3 length equals 16 residues. The CDR3 sequence is CASSLNIQGAGSPLHF. Here the CDR3 DNA reads TGTGCCAGCAGCTTAAATATTCAGGGGGCAGGTTCACCCCTCCACTTT. The full variable domain, its missing parts supplied by reference TRBV7-6 and TRBJ1-6, is GAGVSQSPRYKVTKRGQDVALRCDPISGHVSLYWYRQALGQGPEFLTYFNYEAQQDKSGLPNDRFSAERPEGSISTLTIQRTEQRDSAMYRCASSLNIQGAGSPLHFGNGTRLTVT.

The V and J genes are TRBV29-1 and TRBJ1-1; D might be TRBD1 (5 bases). The CDR3 sequence is 12 residues long. Germline CDR1 SQVTM, CDR2 ANQGSEA. The DNA of the CDR3 is TGCAGTTTTGGGGGGGTACGGGCTGAAGCTTTCTTT. Translating it yields CSFGGVRAEAFF.

This clone was detected a few times. V gene TRBV18 combines with J gene TRBJ1-6, with D perhaps TRBD1 (5 bases). Trimming shortened V by 1 base and J by 8 bases, and 12 bases separated the two germline ends. The V gene's germline CDR1 is KGHSH and CDR2 LQKENI. CDR3 length equals 15 residues. The CDR3 DNA reads as TGTGCCAGCTCACCACTTCAGGGATCCGATTCACCCCTCCACTTT. It encodes CASSPLQGSDSPLHF.

This clone was picked up one time. The rearrangement uses TRBV9 and TRBJ2-6, with D unclear. This CDR3 is 16 amino acids long. V lost 6 bases to trimming and J lost 6 bases, with 19 bases between them. Germline V CDR1 and CDR2: SGDLS, YYNGEE. The CDR3 DNA sequence: TGTGCCAGCAACACTGATCGGGTTGTTACGGCCAACGTCCTGACTTTC. Encoded protein: CASNTDRVVTANVLTF.

The genes are TRBV5-1 and TRBJ1-5; 8 bases are a match to TRBD1. The ends lost 4 bases at V and 7 bases at J; junction bases unmatched: 7. This CDR3 region has 14 residues. Germline V gives CDR1 SGHRS, CDR2 YFSETQ. DNA of the CDR3: TGCGCCAGCAGCCCCGGACAGGGCAGCCAGCCCCAGCATTTT. Amino acids: CASSPGQGSQPQHF. The whole variable domain, remainder taken from reference TRBV5-1 and TRBJ1-5, is KAGVTQTPRYLIKTRGQQVTLSCSPISGHRSVSWYQQTPGQGLQFLFEYFSETQRNKGNFPGRFSGRQFSNSRSEMNVSTLELGDSALYLCASSPGQGSQPQHFGDGTRLSIL.

This clone was found a few times. V gene TRBV6-4 combines with J gene TRBJ2-1; the D gene could be TRBD1 or TRBD2 (5 bases each). The V end was cut by 0 bases, the J end by 13 bases, with 13 bases between. The V gene's germline CDR1 is MRHNA and CDR2 SNTAGT. The CDR3 totals 13 residues. Written as DNA, the CDR3 is TGTGCCAGCAGTGACTCAGCGACAGACTATCAGTTCTTC. It codes for CASSDSATDYQFF.

This chain uses TRBV6-5 with TRBJ1-1; D is undetermined. The germline V and J ends were trimmed by 3 bases and 9 bases, with 8 bases remaining between them. The CDR3 loop spans 11 amino acids. The V gene's germline CDR1 is MNHEY and CDR2 SVGAGI. This CDR3 reads CASSYDGKAFF. CDR3 sequence (DNA): TGTGCCAGCAGTTATGATGGAAAAGCTTTCTTT.

This chain connects TRBV5-5 to TRBJ1-1; D perhaps matches TRBD1 (5 bases). The CDR3 extends over 14 amino acids. Germline V gives CDR1 SGHKS, CDR2 YYEKEE (reference sequence). Trimming took 4 bases from V and 4 from J, leaving 14 bases between them. Written as DNA, the CDR3 is TGTGCCAGCAGCACGCGGACAACGAGCACTGAAGCTTTCTTT. This sequence encodes CASSTRTTSTEAFF.

This clone was detected many times. The rearrangement links TRBV14 to TRBJ2-3; maybe TRBD1 (5 bases). There are 14 residues in the CDR3. V lost 2 bases and J 7 bases, leaving 13 bases between the germline ends. Looked up from germline, CDR1 is SGHDN and CDR2 is FVKESK. CDR3 DNA sequence: TGTGCCAGCAGCCAAATCAGGGAAGGTAATACGCAGTATTTT. Its translation: CASSQIREGNTQYF.

The chain employs TRBV7-9 and TRBJ1-1; D unresolved. This CDR3 spans 15 amino acids. The germline gives CDR1 SEHNR, CDR2 FQNEAQ (reference sequence). V lost 2 bases and J 1 base, leaving 11 bases between the germline ends. In DNA form, the CDR3 reads TGTGCCAGCAGCTTAACCGGAGGGAAGAACACTGAAGCTTTCTTT. This translates into CASSLTGGKNTEAFF.

The chain is built from TRBV12-5 and TRBJ2-7, with D possibly matching TRBD1 (6 bases). The CDR3 loop spans 14 amino acids. CDR1 is LGHNT, CDR2 FRNRAP, per germline. With 1 base removed from V and 7 bases from J, the gap between germline ends came to 14 bases. The CDR3 is CASGLDTGFWEQYF. The CDR3 DNA reads as TGTGCTAGTGGTTTGGATACAGGGTTCTGGGAGCAGTACTTC. Based on the CDR3 plus reference TRBV12-5 and TRBJ2-7, the full variable domain is DARVTQTPRHKVTEMGQEVTMRCQPILGHNTVFWYRQTMMQGLELLAYFRNRAPLDDSGMPKDRFSAEMPDATLATLKIQPSEPRDSAVYFCASGLDTGFWEQYFGPGTRLTVT.

The gene calls are TRBV10-3 and TRBJ2-5, with unresolved D. Trimming removed 4 bases at V and 3 bases at J, with 3 bases between. The CDR3 runs 11 residues. Germline V gene sequence: CDR1 ENHRY, CDR2 SYGVKD. Here the CDR3 reads CAISAKETQYF. Written as DNA, the CDR3 is TGTGCCATCAGTGCCAAAGAGACCCAGTACTTC.

V and J are TRBV6-1 and TRBJ1-6; 9 nucleotides line up with TRBD1. V gave up 5 bases and J gave up 10 bases; unmatched junction bases: 6. The CDR3 covers 14 residues. Germline loops: CDR1 MNHNS, CDR2 SASEGT. In DNA, the CDR3 is TGTGCCAGCAGTTGGACAGGGGAAAGATCACCCCTCCACTTT. Translating gives CASSWTGERSPLHF.

This chain uses TRBV7-2 with TRBJ2-3; 7 bases line up with TRBD1. The CDR3 has 15 residues. The V and J ends lost 5 bases and 1 base, in that order; junction bases with no gene match: 6. Germline-derived CDR1 and CDR2 are SGHTA and FQGNSA. CDR3 loop: CASSPWDSRTDTQYF. CDR3 nucleotide sequence: TGTGCCAGCAGCCCCTGGGACAGCCGCACAGATACGCAGTATTTT. Full variable domain (remainder filled in from reference TRBV7-2 and TRBJ2-3): GAGVSQSPSNKVTEKGKDVELRCDPISGHTALYWYRQSLGQGLEFLIYFQGNSAPDKSGLPSDRFSAERTGGSVSTLTIQRTQQEDSAVYLCASSPWDSRTDTQYFGPGTRLTVL.

This chain joins TRBV29-1 and TRBJ2-1; perhaps TRBD1 as D (6 bases). The germline V gene encodes CDR1 SQVTM and CDR2 ANQGSEA. This CDR3 spans 16 amino acids. The V end was cut by 0 bases, the J end by 0 bases, with 12 bases between. The CDR3 DNA is TGCAGCGTTGAAGAGGACAGTCCCAGCTCCTACAATGAGCAGTTCTTC. It translates to CSVEEDSPSSYNEQFF.

This clone turned up a few times. This chain connects TRBV30 to TRBJ2-7, with D maybe TRBD1 (6 bases). V was trimmed by 1 base and J by 13 bases, leaving 20 bases between them. The germline gives CDR1 GTSNPN, CDR2 SVGIG (reference sequence). The CDR3 spans 13 residues. The CDR3: CAWSGDTGPRIYV. As DNA, the CDR3 is TGTGCCTGGAGTGGGGACACCGGCCCTCGGATCTACGTC.

The chain couples TRBV11-2 to TRBJ2-4, with TRBD1 as a possible D gene (6 bases). Deletions cut 0 bases from V and 3 bases from J, with 6 bases between. This CDR3 region has 14 residues. Germline assignment: CDR1 SGHAT and CDR2 FQNNGV. The CDR3 is CASSLDRGKNIQYF. In nucleotides, the CDR3 is TGTGCCAGCAGCTTAGACAGGGGCAAAAACATTCAGTACTTC.

This clone was recorded many times. This sequence joins TRBV7-3 and TRBJ2-6; D is perhaps TRBD2 (5 bases). The CDR3 length is 17 residues. Deletions cut 5 bases from V and 1 base from J, with 15 bases between. Germline CDR1 SGHTA, CDR2 FQGTGA. CDR3 coding DNA: TGTGCCAGCAGCCCTCGGGATTGGAGGTCTGGGGCCAACGTCCTGACTTTC. As protein: CASSPRDWRSGANVLTF. Together with reference TRBV7-3 and TRBJ2-6, the CDR3 gives the full variable domain: GAGVSQTPSNKVTEKGKYVELRCDPISGHTALYWYRQSLGQGPEFLIYFQGTGAADDSGLPNDRFFAVRPEGSVSTLKIQRTERGDSAVYLCASSPRDWRSGANVLTFGAGSRLTVL.

This clone has a handful of counts. The chain links TRBV9 to TRBJ2-7; 10 nucleotides line up with TRBD2. Germline CDR1 reads SGDLS; CDR2 reads YYNGEE. The junction had 13 bases not matched to a gene; V was cut back by 3 bases and J by 1 base. This CDR3 has 18 residues. CDR3 sequence: CASSGRTSGGPGSYEQYF. CDR3 DNA: TGTGCCAGCAGCGGGAGGACTAGCGGCGGTCCTGGGTCCTACGAGCAGTACTTC.

A remark on this clone: Other DNA sequences from this sample encode an identical CDR3 as well. DNA for the CDR3: TGTGCCAGCAGTTTATTTAGTAACTATGGCTACACCTTC. This sequence encodes CASSLFSNYGYTF. The V gene is TRBV27, the J gene TRBJ1-2; D remains unclear. From germline, CDR1 is MNHEY and CDR2 SMNVEV (reference sequence). V gave up 1 base and J gave up 1 base, with 4 bases separating them. CDR3 size: 13 residues.

The chain carries TRBV5-1 and TRBJ1-1, with TRBD1 matching over 8 bases. The V gene's germline CDR1 is SGHRS and CDR2 YFSETQ. V was clipped by 5 bases and J by 5 bases; unmatched bases: 14. The CDR3 runs to 16 residues. CDR3: CASRGQGVAGRTEAFF. CDR3 sequence (DNA): TGCGCCAGCAGAGGACAGGGCGTCGCCGGGCGGACTGAAGCTTTCTTT.

V usage is TRBV5-4 and J usage is TRBJ2-3; 11 bases align to TRBD2. V gave up 4 bases and J gave up 3 bases; unmatched junction bases: 7. The germline gives CDR1 SGHNT, CDR2 YYREEE (reference sequence). The length of the CDR3 is 16 residues. CDR3 DNA sequence: TGTGCCAGCAGCCCGGAGGGGACTAGCGGAACAGATACGCAGTATTTT. Protein sequence: CASSPEGTSGTDTQYF.

This clone occurred many times. This rearrangement joins TRBV6-1 to TRBJ1-5; D is unclear. This CDR3 is 14 amino acids long. The V end was cut by 6 bases, the J end by 2 bases, with 11 bases between. Germline assignment: CDR1 MNHNS and CDR2 SASEGT. The CDR3: CASRMVRRNQPQHF. In DNA form, the CDR3 reads TGTGCCAGCAGAATGGTTAGGCGCAATCAGCCCCAGCATTTT.

The gene calls are TRBV28 and TRBJ2-3; D remains unclear. Germline lookup yields CDR1 MDHEN and CDR2 SYDVKM. Between the trimmed V and J ends, which lost 2 bases and 2 bases, there was a span of 8 bases. The CDR3 consists of 14 residues. The CDR3 sequence: CASSLNGPTDTQYF. The CDR3 DNA is TGTGCCAGCAGTTTAAACGGGCCCACAGATACGCAGTATTTT. Full variable domain (remainder filled in from reference TRBV28 and TRBJ2-3): DVKVTQSSRYLVKRTGEKVFLECVQDMDHENMFWYRQDPGLGLRLIYFSYDVKMKEKGDIPEGYSVSREKKERFSLILESASTNQTSMYLCASSLNGPTDTQYFGPGTRLTVL.

This clone was detected a few times. This chain uses TRBV11-2 with TRBJ2-1; D uncertain. Trimming removed 0 bases at V and 4 bases at J, with 4 bases between. CDR1 is SGHAT and CDR2 is FQNNGV in the germline V gene. The CDR3 covers 13 residues. CDR3 coding DNA: TGTGCCAGCAGCTTAGATCATTACAATGAGCAGTTCTTC. Protein: CASSLDHYNEQFF.